The 26 T cell receptor beta chains listed next were all sequenced from one sample in a study of Ad26.COV2.S vaccination and SARS-CoV-2 variants. As for treatment: some 19 received Ad26.COV2.S at low or high dose, single or two shots; about 5 received placebo; per-sample allocation not given. Day 63 following the first vaccine or placebo injection was when the samples were taken. Here immunoSEQ multiplex PCR was the method, and the copy in TCRdb shows in-frame clones only, minus some. The data show 400,000 or so clones, about 85% seen once. This specimen consisted of peripheral blood, obtained in a trial of Ad26.COV2.S vaccine versus placebo. Receptors originate from a person aged 18 to 59 who received the Ad26.COV2.S COVID-19 vaccine or a placebo.

The genes are TRBV18 and TRBJ1-4; D is unresolved. The V end was cut by 6 bases, the J end by 7 bases, with 15 bases between. The CDR3 consists of 14 residues. In germline, CDR1 is KGHSH, CDR2 LQKENI. This CDR3 reads CASSPGRGVEKLFF. The CDR3 bases are TGTGCCAGCTCCCCAGGCCGCGGGGTTGAAAAACTGTTTTTT.

The J gene is TRBJ1-1, the V gene TRBV4-3; D is perhaps TRBD1 (5 bases). V was trimmed by 0 bases and J by 2 bases, leaving 7 bases between them. The CDR3 consists of 14 residues. Germline V gene sequence: CDR1 LGHNA, CDR2 YSLEER. The CDR3 DNA reads TGCGCCAGCAGCCAAGATGACAGCAACACTGAAGCTTTCTTT. Residues: CASSQDDSNTEAFF.

The chain has TRBV5-1 and TRBJ1-4; D gene ambiguous. This CDR3 is 15 amino acids long. Trimming left V 3 bases short and J 7 bases short, with 16 bases between. The germline gives CDR1 SGHRS, CDR2 YFSETQ. The CDR3 DNA is TGCGCCAGCAGCTGGGGTATCTCGGACGGTGAAAAACTGTTTTTT. Translated: CASSWGISDGEKLFF.

The rearrangement joins TRBV9 to TRBJ2-1; no clear D. CDR1 and CDR2 from the germline V gene are SGDLS and YYNGEE. Trimming removed 0 bases from V and 2 bases from J, with 6 bases in between. The CDR3 spans 14 residues. In nucleotides, the CDR3 is TGTGCCAGCAGCGTAGAAAGGACCTACAATGAGCAGTTCTTC. It translates to CASSVERTYNEQFF.

The chain uses TRBV2 and TRBJ1-3, with a possible D match to TRBD1 (5 bases). From germline, CDR1 is SNHLY and CDR2 FYNNEI. The CDR3 spans 14 residues. Trimming shortened V by 1 base and J by 7 bases, and 11 bases separated the two germline ends. The CDR3 is CASSEVRAGNTIYF. In nucleotides, the CDR3 is TGTGCCAGCAGTGAAGTAAGGGCAGGGAACACCATATATTTT.

The chain has TRBV30 and TRBJ2-7; D is possibly TRBD2 (5 bases). Germline CDR1 reads GTSNPN; CDR2 reads SVGIG (reference sequence). This CDR3 spans 15 amino acids. The V end was cut by 2 bases, the J end by 5 bases, with 19 bases between. The CDR3 reads CAWSPRWAAGDEQYF. The DNA for the CDR3 is TGTGCCTGGAGTCCCCGTTGGGCAGCCGGGGACGAGCAGTACTTC.

This clone was seen more than once but under ten times. The chain is built from TRBV4-1 and TRBJ2-1; no clear D gene. Germline V gene lookup returns CDR1 MGHRA and CDR2 YSYEKL. The CDR3 is 16 residues long. V was pared by 1 base and J by 4 bases, with 14 bases between. The CDR3, as DNA: TGCGCCAGCAGCCAAGTTGACATGATGACTTACAATGAGCAGTTCTTC. Its protein is CASSQVDMMTYNEQFF.

V is TRBV12-3 or TRBV12-4 and J is TRBJ1-1; D unresolved. The ends were cut back, 4 bases at V and 7 bases at J, with 7 bases in the middle. The CDR3 totals 11 residues. DNA of the CDR3: TGTGCCAGCAGTTCGACCGTTGAAGCTTTCTTT. Protein sequence: CASSSTVEAFF.

This sequence joins TRBV10-2 and TRBJ1-6; 8 bases align to TRBD1. Germline CDR1 WSHSY, CDR2 SAAADI. CDR3 length equals 17 residues. Trimming at V came to 4 bases and at J to 8 bases, leaving 13 bases not matched to a gene. DNA for the CDR3: TGCGCCAGCAGTGGAGACAGGGGATTTATTAGGGATTCACCCCTCCACTTT. Its translation is CASSGDRGFIRDSPLHF.

This chain joins TRBV19 and TRBJ1-5; tentatively, D is TRBD1 (5 bases). The CDR3 contains 15 residues. V was trimmed by 7 bases and J by 7 bases, leaving 20 bases between them. The germline V gene has CDR1 LNHDA and CDR2 SQIVND (reference sequence). The CDR3 nucleotides read TGTGCCAGTACTACCGGGGACGAGCACGAACAGCCCCAGCATTTT. Residues: CASTTGDEHEQPQHF.

The chain joins TRBV19 to TRBJ2-7; maybe TRBD1 (5 bases). V dropped 6 bases and J dropped 2 bases, with 14 bases sitting between them. Germline CDR1 reads LNHDA; CDR2 reads SQIVND (reference sequence). The CDR3 is 14 residues long. Here the CDR3 reads CASRTAHTTYEQYF. CDR3 sequence (DNA): TGTGCCAGTAGGACAGCTCATACAACCTACGAGCAGTACTTC.

The V call is TRBV28, the J call TRBJ2-1; 16 bases are a match to TRBD2. Germline CDR1 reads MDHEN; CDR2 reads SYDVKM. V lost 6 bases and J lost 8; bases outside the gene matches: 4. CDR3 length equals 15 residues. CDR3 sequence (DNA): TGTGCCAGCAGGGGGACTAGCGGGGGGGCTTATGAGCAGTTCTTC. As protein: CASRGTSGGAYEQFF.

The chain combines TRBV5-1 with TRBJ2-5; 15 positions agree with TRBD2. This CDR3 is built from 17 residues. CDR1 is SGHRS and CDR2 is YFSETQ in the germline V gene. Trimming took 4 bases from V and 2 from J; bases not matched to a gene: 6. CDR3 in DNA: TGCGCCAGCAGCCCGGGACTAGCGGGGGGACGGCAAGAGACCCAGTACTTC. Residues: CASSPGLAGGRQETQYF.

The gene calls are TRBV4-3 and TRBJ2-1; a possible D gene is TRBD1 (6 bases). Germline values: CDR1 LGHNA, CDR2 YSLEER. Trimming left V 0 bases short and J 7 bases short, with 16 bases between. The length of the CDR3 is 16 residues. The CDR3 DNA sequence: TGCGCCAGCAGCCAAGAACCGGGGATAGGGGGAAATGAGCAGTTCTTC. Translating gives CASSQEPGIGGNEQFF.

This chain links TRBV5-1 with TRBJ2-5, with 7 bases lining up with TRBD2. This CDR3 region has 16 residues. Germline CDR1 SGHRS, CDR2 YFSETQ. Trimming at V came to 4 bases and at J to 0 bases, leaving 9 bases not matched to a gene. As DNA, the CDR3 is TGCGCCAGCAGCCCAGGAGCGGGGTCGTACCAAGAGACCCAGTACTTC. Protein: CASSPGAGSYQETQYF. Supplemented by reference TRBV5-1 and TRBJ2-5, the full variable domain reads KAGVTQTPRYLIKTRGQQVTLSCSPISGHRSVSWYQQTPGQGLQFLFEYFSETQRNKGNFPGRFSGRQFSNSRSEMNVSTLELGDSALYLCASSPGAGSYQETQYFGPGTRLLVL.

The V call is TRBV9, the J call TRBJ1-6, with D maybe TRBD1 (5 bases). Germline lookup yields CDR1 SGDLS and CDR2 YYNGEE. V was shortened by 0 bases and J by 5 bases, with 9 bases between the two germline ends. The CDR3 has 15 residues. Here the CDR3 DNA reads TGTGCCAGCAGCGTAGGGACACCCAATAATTCACCCCTCCACTTT. Translated, it gives CASSVGTPNNSPLHF.

As regards this clone: This sample includes further DNA sequences coding for the same CDR3. The chain carries TRBV18 and TRBJ1-1; D is uncertain. Germline V gives CDR1 KGHSH, CDR2 LQKENI. There are 13 residues in the CDR3. The V and J ends lost 6 bases and 2 bases respectively, with 10 bases between them. CDR3 DNA sequence: TGTGCCAGCTCTCGCGACGGAAACACTGAAGCTTTCTTT. Translation: CASSRDGNTEAFF.

The rearrangement uses TRBV7-9 and TRBJ2-3; no reliable D call. Germline CDR1 reads SEHNR; CDR2 reads FQNEAQ (reference sequence). This CDR3 contains 13 residues. The germline V and J ends were trimmed by 1 base and 6 bases, with 8 bases remaining between them. CDR3 nucleotide sequence: TGTGCCAGCAGCTTAGAAGCAGCGGATACGCAGTATTTT. Translating it yields CASSLEAADTQYF.

V usage is TRBV3-1 (or the pseudogene TRBV3-2) and J usage is TRBJ2-3; no clear D gene. The germline gives CDR1 LGHDT, CDR2 YNNKEL (reference sequence). The CDR3 sequence is 15 residues long. V lost 0 bases, J lost 4 bases, and 11 bases lay in between. CDR3 DNA sequence: TGTGCCAGCAGCCAAGATCCCTTTTTTGCAGATACGCAGTATTTT. Translation gives CASSQDPFFADTQYF.

This chain uses TRBV5-1 with TRBJ2-3; D perhaps matches TRBD1 (8 bases). Germline CDR1 is SGHRS and CDR2 is YFSETQ. CDR3 size: 16 residues. V shed 4 bases and J shed 2 bases, with 17 bases lying between them. CDR3: CASSLQTGDYTDTQYF. The CDR3 nucleotides read TGCGCCAGCAGCCTGCAGACAGGGGACTACACAGATACGCAGTATTTT.

This clone was detected only a few times. This sequence joins TRBV4-1 and TRBJ1-4, with D possibly being TRBD1 (5 bases). This CDR3 is 15 amino acids long. Trimming took 1 base from V and 5 from J, leaving 11 bases between them. CDR1 is MGHRA, CDR2 YSYEKL, per germline. CDR3: CASSQVGPSNEKLFF. The DNA of the CDR3 is TGCGCCAGCAGCCAAGTGGGACCTTCCAATGAAAAACTGTTTTTT.

The chain uses TRBV19 and TRBJ2-4; either TRBD1 or TRBD2 may supply D (6 bases each). Trimming took off 7 bases at V and 15 bases at J, with 22 bases between the two ends. The CDR3 length is 13 residues. CDR1 and CDR2 (germline): LNHDA, SQIVND (reference sequence). CDR3 DNA sequence: TGTGCCAGTACCCAGTCTTCCGGGGGCAGGCGGTACTTC. It yields the protein CASTQSSGGRRYF.

DNA of the CDR3: TGTGCCAGCTCCCAAACAGGGATGAGCAATCAGCCCCAGCATTTT. Its translation: CASSQTGMSNQPQHF. The chain has TRBV18 and TRBJ1-5, with D tentatively TRBD1 (6 bases). CDR1 and CDR2 from the germline V gene are KGHSH and LQKENI. V was cut by 6 bases and J by 1 base, with 13 bases left in between. The CDR3 has 15 residues.

This chain joins TRBV2 and TRBJ2-5; D remains unclear. Deletions cut 7 bases from V and 5 bases from J, with 20 bases between. The CDR3 consists of 15 residues. Germline lookup yields CDR1 SNHLY and CDR2 FYNNEI. CDR3: CASTTETGDGETQYF. The CDR3 DNA is TGTGCCAGCACTACCGAGACTGGGGATGGGGAGACCCAGTACTTC.

For the CDR3, the DNA is TGTGCCAGCAGCACGAGGGACAGTAGGAGCTCCTATAATTCACCCCTCCACTTT. This encodes CASSTRDSRSSYNSPLHF. V gene TRBV7-2 combines with J gene TRBJ1-6, with 7 bases matching TRBD1. After removal of 5 bases from V and 0 bases from J, the junction contained 10 bases not matched to a gene. The CDR3 has 18 residues. The germline V gene encodes CDR1 SGHTA and CDR2 FQGNSA.

The chain employs TRBV5-1 and TRBJ1-6; maybe TRBD1 (6 bases). CDR1 is SGHRS, CDR2 YFSETQ, per germline. Trimming left V 2 bases short and J 3 bases short, with 12 bases between. The CDR3 is 16 amino acids. CDR3 sequence reads: CASSLSGTRYNSPLHF. The CDR3 nucleotides read TGCGCCAGCAGCTTATCCGGGACACGCTATAATTCACCCCTCCACTTT.